The TCR beta chain under discussion was sequenced for a study of blood T cell repertoires in COVID-19. Looking at the study overall: Nucleic acid was either cDNA or gDNA, and it came from T cells, B-cell-depleted T cells, or PBMCs.

About this clone itself: A read error may produce the germline difference seen at one junction end.

As handled by the study authors: Amplified reference gene primers provided the basis for estimating nucleated cell counts. The data were produced by immunoSEQ multiplex PCR, yet TCRdb's version contains in-frame clones alone and is incomplete. That table is the source of V, J and clone size, and D and trimming were worked out from the DNA. The sample has fewer than 350,000 clones; 88% are singletons. The CDR3 has 17 residues. From germline, CDR1 is MNHNS and CDR2 SASEGT. Input material: peripheral blood. V is TRBV6-1 and J is TRBJ2-5; 7 nucleotides line up with TRBD1. The receptor's source is a man younger than 35 with active or convalescent COVID-19. The CDR3 protein is CASSEAGWGTAREAQYF. The DNA of the CDR3 is TGTGCCAGCAGTGAAGCGGGATGGGGGACAGCAAGAGAGGCCCAGTACTTC.